One and the same sample provided the 32 T cell receptor beta chains below, sequenced in a study of T-cell reconstitution after alpha-beta-depleted transplantation in children. It was with unique molecular identifiers that the TCRbeta library was prepared. TCRdb independently ran MiXCR on the PCR reads; one entry per CDR3 protein. The repertoire holds about 580,000 distinct CDR3 sequences, with under 25% as singletons. The starting material was PBMCs, mostly from graft donor cells, obtained 360 days after TCRalphabeta/CD19-depleted stem cell transplant. Source of these receptors: a boy under two years old who had a stem cell transplant for acute myeloid leukemia, so the T cells may come from the graft donor.

This CDR3 is CASSLATTGKTEAFF. CDR3 nucleotide sequence: TGTGCCAGCAGCTTAGCGACCACAGGGAAGACTGAAGCTTTCTTT. V is TRBV7-2 and J is TRBJ1-1, with D possibly being TRBD1 (6 bases). The ends were cut back, 0 bases at V and 5 bases at J, with 13 bases in the middle. The CDR3 is 15 amino acids. Germline V gene sequence: CDR1 SGHTA, CDR2 FQGNSA. Variable domain in full (rest from reference TRBV7-2 and TRBJ1-1): GAGVSQSPSNKVTEKGKDVELRCDPISGHTALYWYRQSLGQGLEFLIYFQGNSAPDKSGLPSDRFSAERTGGSVSTLTIQRTQQEDSAVYLCASSLATTGKTEAFFGQGTRLTVV.

The chain joins TRBV12-3 or TRBV12-4 to TRBJ2-1; weak D call: TRBD1 (5 bases). CDR3 length: 14 residues. V was shortened by 3 bases and J by 7 bases, with 13 bases between the two germline ends. The CDR3 loop reads CASSLNGSGNEQFF. In DNA, the CDR3 is TGTGCCAGCAGTTTGAACGGGTCAGGGAATGAGCAGTTCTTC.

The table lists this clonotype with a few counts. The genes are TRBV13 and TRBJ1-1, with D maybe TRBD1 (6 bases). The CDR3 loop spans 14 amino acids. V lost 5 bases to trimming and J lost 6 bases, with 16 bases between them. CDR1 PRHDT and CDR2 FYEKMQ come from the germline V gene (reference sequence). CDR3 loop: CASSSEQGVSEAFF. CDR3 in DNA: TGTGCCAGCAGCAGTGAACAGGGAGTTTCTGAAGCTTTCTTT.

In this sample, this clonotype turned up a few times. The rearrangement uses TRBV27 and TRBJ2-7; 12 nucleotides align to TRBD2. CDR1 MNHEY and CDR2 SMNVEV come from the germline V gene (reference sequence). This CDR3 has 15 residues. Unmatched junction bases numbered 3, after V lost 4 bases and J lost 2 bases. This chain's CDR3 is CASSSTSGGTYEQYV. The CDR3 bases are TGTGCCAGCAGTTCTACTAGCGGGGGGACCTACGAGCAGTACGTC.

At least ten counts were recorded for this clonotype. This chain links TRBV20-1 with TRBJ2-7; TRBD1 agrees at 8 bases. The CDR3 totals 12 residues. Germline trimming cut 7 bases from V and 5 bases from J; bases unmatched to any gene: 7. Looked up from germline, CDR1 is DFQATT and CDR2 is SNEGSKA (reference sequence). CDR3: CSVTGAVNEQYF. CDR3 bases: TGCAGTGTGACAGGGGCTGTCAACGAGCAGTACTTC.

This clonotype showed up many times. The gene calls are TRBV12-3 or TRBV12-4 and TRBJ2-2; possibly TRBD2 for D (6 bases). V lost 3 bases, J lost 0 bases, and 14 bases lay in between. The CDR3 contains 17 residues. The CDR3 sequence: CASSLGGLATNTGELFF. In nucleotides, the CDR3 is TGTGCCAGCAGTTTGGGGGGACTGGCAACGAACACCGGGGAGCTGTTTTTT.

The V gene is TRBV9, the J gene TRBJ2-5, with 8 bases matching TRBD2. J gave up 13 bases and V 3 bases, and 14 bases lay outside the gene matches. Germline V lookup: CDR1 SGDLS, CDR2 YYNGEE. The CDR3 totals 14 residues. The CDR3 nucleotides are TGTGCCAGCAGCGCCGGGACTAGGGACGGGGAAAGGTACTTC. This codes for CASSAGTRDGERYF.

The chain joins TRBV24-1 to TRBJ2-2; 7 bases fit TRBD1. The length of the CDR3 is 16 residues. V lost 9 bases to trimming and J lost 4 bases; unmatched junction nucleotides: 13. Looked up from germline, CDR1 is KGHDR and CDR2 is SFDVKD. CDR3: CATSTGPISSTGELFF. The CDR3 region has the DNA TGTGCCACCTCGACAGGGCCCATCTCCAGCACCGGGGAGCTGTTTTTT.

V is TRBV4-1 and J is TRBJ2-2; D is uncertain. V dropped 0 bases and J dropped 1 base, with 9 bases sitting between them. The germline CDR1 and CDR2 sequences are MGHRA and YSYEKL. This CDR3 has 16 amino acids. In DNA form, the CDR3 reads TGCGCCAGCAGCCAAGACCCCATCCAGAACACCGGGGAGCTGTTTTTT. Protein sequence: CASSQDPIQNTGELFF.

This clonotype came up a few times. The chain is built from TRBV25-1 and TRBJ2-5; a possible D gene is TRBD1 (5 bases). V lost 8 bases, J lost 4 bases, and 14 bases lay in between. The CDR3 has 13 residues. CDR1 is MGHDK and CDR2 is SYGVNS in the germline V gene. CDR3 region: CASRTRVGETQYF. The CDR3 DNA reads as TGTGCCAGCCGTACCAGGGTTGGAGAGACCCAGTACTTC.

This clonotype was observed a handful of times. V gene TRBV12-3 or TRBV12-4 combines with J gene TRBJ2-2; possibly TRBD2 for D (6 bases). The CDR3 extends over 15 amino acids. The V gene lost 6 bases and the J gene lost 0 bases, with 11 bases spanning the gap. The CDR3 sequence is CASSWPSANTGELFF. DNA for the CDR3: TGTGCCAGCAGCTGGCCTAGCGCGAACACCGGGGAGCTGTTTTTT.

This clonotype appeared many times. CDR3 nucleotides: TGTGCCACCAGCAGAGCGACCCTAACCGAAGAAATACGGCAGTTCTTC. As protein: CATSRATLTEEIRQFF. The rearrangement uses TRBV15 and TRBJ2-1; D not resolved. Germline values: CDR1 LNHNV, CDR2 YYDKDF (reference sequence). This CDR3 is 16 amino acids long. Deletions cut 1 base from V and 12 bases from J, with 22 bases between.

This clonotype was detected ten times or more. The J gene is TRBJ2-7, the V gene TRBV12-3 or TRBV12-4; D remains unclear. V was cut by 3 bases and J by 2 bases, with 8 bases left in between. The CDR3 has 13 amino acids. In nucleotides, the CDR3 is TGTGCCAGCAGTTTTGGCACAACCTACGAGCAGTACTTC. This encodes CASSFGTTYEQYF.

This clonotype was seen a handful of times. The V call is TRBV20-1, the J call TRBJ1-1; 8 nucleotides match TRBD1. Germline V gene lookup returns CDR1 DFQATT and CDR2 SNEGSKA (reference sequence). V lost 3 bases to trimming and J lost 5 bases; unmatched junction nucleotides: 5. This CDR3 contains 13 residues. CDR3 loop: CSARGQVVTEAFF. The CDR3 nucleotides are TGCAGTGCTAGGGGACAGGTCGTAACTGAAGCTTTCTTT.

This clonotype was detected many times. V and J are TRBV28 and TRBJ2-7; perhaps TRBD1 as D (6 bases). The CDR3 spans 14 residues. Trimming removed 4 bases at V and 8 bases at J, with 18 bases between. Germline CDR1 reads MDHEN; CDR2 reads SYDVKM. CDR3 DNA sequence: TGTGCCAGCAGTTCCCCCCGGGGCAGGGGAAAGCAGTACGTC. This sequence encodes CASSSPRGRGKQYV.

There are a few counts of this clonotype. The gene calls are TRBV4-2 and TRBJ1-6; tentatively, D is TRBD1 (5 bases). V lost 1 base, J lost 8 bases, and 12 bases lay in between. CDR3 length equals 15 residues. The germline V gene has CDR1 LGHNA and CDR2 YNFKEQ. The CDR3 DNA is TGTGCCAGCAGCCAAGTACCGTTGGGGGATTCACCCCTCCACTTT. Translating gives CASSQVPLGDSPLHF.

This clonotype was found many times. The rearrangement joins TRBV12-3 or TRBV12-4 to TRBJ1-5; TRBD1 might be the D (5 bases). The CDR3 is made up of 16 amino acids. Trimming pared 1 base from V and 3 bases from J, leaving 13 bases between. DNA of the CDR3: TGTGCCAGCAGTTTAGAGGGGAACAGTCCCAATCAGCCCCAGCATTTT. The encoded protein is CASSLEGNSPNQPQHF.

This clonotype was detected ten times or more. The chain carries TRBV11-2 and TRBJ2-5; 10 bases line up with TRBD2. Trimming removed 8 bases from V and 2 bases from J; junction bases left unmatched: 5. CDR3 length: 14 residues. CDR1 SGHAT and CDR2 FQNNGV come from the germline V gene. The CDR3 DNA reads as TGTGCCAGCTACAGCGGGGGGGGGCAAGAGACCCAGTACTTC. Residues: CASYSGGGQETQYF.

The gene calls are TRBV7-9 and TRBJ1-5, with D possibly TRBD1 on 5 matching bases. Germline V CDR1 and CDR2: SEHNR, FQNEAQ (reference sequence). This CDR3 contains 15 residues. Trimming removed 5 bases at V and 5 bases at J, with 16 bases between. DNA of the CDR3: TGTGCCAGCAGCGCTGGACCGGACACCTATCAGCCCCAGCATTTT. It is translated as CASSAGPDTYQPQHF.

Only a few counts were recorded for this clonotype. The chain couples TRBV21-1 to TRBJ1-1; TRBD1, the table's D call, was not compared with the DNA. TRBV21-1 is recorded as a pseudogene. This CDR3 contains 17 residues. Here the CDR3 DNA reads TGTGCCAGCAGCAAAGGCAGGCCCCGGACAGTGAACACTGAAGCTTTCTTT. Protein sequence: CASSKGRPRTVNTEAFF.

In its sample, this clonotype was seen a few times. The chain uses TRBV12-3 or TRBV12-4 and TRBJ2-2; D may be TRBD1 (6 bases). The CDR3 loop spans 16 amino acids. Deletions cut 3 bases from V and 1 base from J, with 12 bases between. The CDR3 coding sequence is TGTGCCAGCAGTTTCGGGCAGGGGATGAACACCGGGGAGCTGTTTTTT. It encodes CASSFGQGMNTGELFF.

This chain joins TRBV6-5 and TRBJ2-5, with D perhaps TRBD1 or TRBD2 (5 bases each). V shed 0 bases and J shed 4 bases, with 9 bases lying between them. CDR3 length: 14 residues. Germline CDR1 MNHEY, CDR2 SVGAGI. CDR3 bases: TGTGCCAGCAGTTACTCGGGGACGGTAGAGACCCAGTACTTC. Protein sequence: CASSYSGTVETQYF.

This clonotype came up a few times. The J gene is TRBJ1-1, the V gene TRBV6-4; weak D call: TRBD1 (6 bases). Deletions cut 5 bases from V and 3 bases from J, with 28 bases between. The germline gives CDR1 MRHNA, CDR2 SNTAGT. This CDR3 contains 19 residues. The CDR3 sequence is CASSSRNTRRGGMDTEAFF. DNA of the CDR3: TGTGCCAGCAGTAGCCGGAACACTAGGAGGGGGGGAATGGACACTGAAGCTTTCTTT.

This clonotype came up many times. The CDR3: CASSSNKWWDEQYF. CDR3 coding DNA: TGTGCCAGCAGCTCCAATAAATGGTGGGACGAGCAGTACTTC. This sequence joins TRBV7-2 and TRBJ2-7; D is unclear. Germline CDR1 is SGHTA and CDR2 is FQGNSA. This CDR3 spans 14 amino acids. The germline V and J ends were trimmed by 4 bases and 5 bases, with 15 bases remaining between them.

This clonotype was observed a few times. DNA for the CDR3: TGCAGTGCTGGGACTAGCGTGAGGGAGCAGTACTTC. It is translated as CSAGTSVREQYF. The rearrangement joins TRBV20-1 to TRBJ2-7, with TRBD2 matching over 10 bases. The CDR3 runs 12 residues. Germline lookup yields CDR1 DFQATT and CDR2 SNEGSKA (reference sequence). J gave up 7 bases and V 5 bases, and 5 bases lay outside the gene matches.

This clonotype has a handful of counts. This chain links TRBV25-1 with TRBJ2-5, with D perhaps matching TRBD1 or TRBD2 (5 bases each). The CDR3 is made up of 11 amino acids. V lost 5 bases to trimming and J lost 6 bases, with 7 bases between them. Germline-derived CDR1 and CDR2 are MGHDK and SYGVNS. CDR3 loop: CASSRGQTQYF. In DNA form, the CDR3 reads TGTGCCAGCAGTCGGGGACAGACCCAGTACTTC.

This clonotype was counted ten times or more. The chain employs TRBV12-3 or TRBV12-4 and TRBJ1-5, with D uncertain. V was shortened by 2 bases and J by 4 bases, with 12 bases between the two germline ends. This CDR3 is built from 15 residues. CDR3 in amino acids: CASSLKGLGNQPQHF. The CDR3 DNA is TGTGCCAGCAGTTTAAAGGGTTTGGGGAATCAGCCCCAGCATTTT.

V gene TRBV5-5 combines with J gene TRBJ1-5; maybe TRBD1 (6 bases). The V gene's germline CDR1 is SGHKS and CDR2 YYEKEE (reference sequence). V lost 3 bases and J lost 4, with 14 bases in between. The CDR3 consists of 15 residues. The CDR3 bases are TGTGCCAGCAGCTGGGTGGGGGCTGCAAATCAGCCCCAGCATTTT. Protein: CASSWVGAANQPQHF.

This rearrangement joins TRBV20-1 to TRBJ2-1; 8 bases align to TRBD2. The CDR3 totals 16 residues. The J segment lost 5 bases and the V segment lost 1 base, leaving 10 bases of the junction unmatched. The germline CDR1 and CDR2 sequences are DFQATT and SNEGSKA (reference sequence). Written as DNA, the CDR3 is TGCAGTGCTAGAGTCCTTAGCGGGGACCTCCACAATGAGCAGTTCTTC. Protein sequence: CSARVLSGDLHNEQFF.

This clonotype was recorded a few times. V and J are TRBV28 and TRBJ2-7; 10 nucleotides match TRBD1. Germline V CDR1 and CDR2: MDHEN, SYDVKM. CDR3 length: 15 residues. Trimming took 9 bases from V and 1 from J; bases not matched to a gene: 9. CDR3 DNA sequence: TGTGCCAGTGTCCCGGGACAGGGGCTTTCCTACGAGCAGTACGTC. It is translated as CASVPGQGLSYEQYV.

The chain recombines TRBV24-1 with TRBJ2-1; either TRBD1 or TRBD2 may supply D (6 bases each). The CDR3 length is 15 residues. CDR1 and CDR2 from the germline V gene are KGHDR and SFDVKD. Trimming shortened V by 2 bases and J by 5 bases, and 12 bases separated the two germline ends. The CDR3 region is CATSDSWGADNEQFF. Written as DNA, the CDR3 is TGTGCCACCAGTGATTCGTGGGGGGCCGACAATGAGCAGTTCTTC.

Ten or more counts support this clonotype. The V call is TRBV27, the J call TRBJ1-5; no reliable D call. The CDR3 runs 15 residues. V lost 2 bases to trimming and J lost 0 bases, with 8 bases between them. The germline V gene has CDR1 MNHEY and CDR2 SMNVEV (reference sequence). CDR3 coding DNA: TGTGCCAGCAGTTTAAGCTTTTATAGCAATCAGCCCCAGCATTTT. Its protein product is CASSLSFYSNQPQHF.